The rows below give T cell receptor beta chains drawn from one sample of a study of T cell responses to AZD1222 COVID-19 vaccine. Using immunoSEQ multiplex PCR, the repertoire was profiled, and TCRdb retains in-frame clones only, with some absent. The table has tens of thousands of clones, about 91% seen once. This specimen was peripheral blood, taken 28 days after the second dose of the MenACWY control vaccine. The receptor set was obtained from an adult who received the MenACWY meningococcal vaccine as a control. CDR3s include the opening cysteine and the closing phenylalanine or tryptophan. The D gene is left open where the match is weak. Rows may omit the clone size; those that give it use once, few, many or a size class.

D gene	clone size	J gene	V gene	CDR3 protein	CDR3 DNA
TRBD1	.	TRBJ2-5	TRBV6-5	CASSVDRARETQYF	TGTGCCAGCAGCGTAGACAGGGCCCGGGAGACCCAGTACTTC
.	.	TRBJ1-5	TRBV7-2	CASSLVGVGNQPQHF	TGTGCCAGCAGCTTAGTAGGGGTCGGGAATCAGCCCCAGCATTTT
.	.	TRBJ1-3	TRBV7-8	CASSLGGRRESGNTIYF	TGTGCCAGCAGCTTAGGCGGGAGGAGGGAATCTGGAAACACCATATATTTT
.	.	TRBJ1-1	TRBV6-5	CASRDSSYTEAFF	TGTGCCAGCAGGGACTCGAGTTACACTGAAGCTTTCTTT
.	.	TRBJ2-7	TRBV18	CASSPESEQYF	TGTGCCAGCTCACCAGAGTCCGAGCAGTACTTC
TRBD1	.	TRBJ2-6	TRBV29-1	CSVETTGGASGANVLTF	TGCAGCGTTGAGACGACAGGGGGCGCATCTGGGGCCAACGTCCTGACTTTC
.	.	TRBJ1-6	TRBV7-9	CASRPAGDSPLHF	TGTGCCAGCAGACCCGCAGGAGATTCACCCCTCCACTTT
.	few	TRBJ2-2	TRBV12-3/TRBV12-4	CASSDPAGELFF	TGTGCCAGCAGCGATCCTGCCGGGGAGCTGTTTTTT
.	.	TRBJ1-2	TRBV20-1	CSASEGQYGYTF	TGCAGTGCTAGTGAGGGGCAGTATGGCTACACCTTC
.	.	TRBJ2-5	TRBV24-1	CATSEEFGTQYF	TGTGCCACCAGTGAGGAGTTTGGGACCCAGTACTTC
TRBD1	.	TRBJ1-2	TRBV27	CASSLSGQGIYGYTF	TGTGCCAGCAGTTTATCTGGACAGGGAATCTATGGCTACACCTTC
.	.	TRBJ1-1	TRBV11-3	CASSLQGGLGTEAFF	TGTGCCAGCAGCCTCCAGGGAGGGCTGGGCACTGAAGCTTTCTTT
.	.	TRBJ1-3	TRBV2	CASSPSGNTIYF	TGTGCCAGCAGTCCCTCTGGAAACACCATATATTTT
.	.	TRBJ1-4	TRBV19	CASSIMGSNEKLFF	TGTGCCAGTAGTATAATGGGATCTAATGAAAAACTGTTTTTT
.	.	TRBJ2-2	TRBV19	CASSMSSTGELFF	TGTGCCAGTAGTATGTCTAGCACCGGGGAGCTGTTTTTT
.	few	TRBJ1-2	TRBV27	CASTPSQGSGYTF	TGTGCCAGCACCCCCAGTCAGGGTAGTGGCTACACCTTC
.	.	TRBJ2-3	TRBV7-7	CASSLDLADTQYF	TGTGCCAGCAGCCTTGACCTGGCAGATACGCAGTATTTT
TRBD2	.	TRBJ2-1	TRBV4-1	CASSHGLAGAISWNEQFF	TGCGCCAGCAGCCACGGACTAGCGGGGGCCATAAGTTGGAATGAGCAGTTCTTC
.	.	TRBJ1-2	TRBV5-1	CASSLAQGGGGYTF	TGCGCCAGCAGCTTGGCCCAGGGCGGCGGCGGCTACACCTTC
TRBD1	.	TRBJ1-6	TRBV14	CASSLQTGGSSPLHF	TGTGCCAGCAGCCTGCAGACAGGGGGATCTTCACCCCTCCACTTT
TRBD2	.	TRBJ2-7	TRBV28	CASSSLAGGYEQYF	TGTGCCAGCAGTTCGCTAGCGGGGGGCTACGAGCAGTACTTC
.	.	TRBJ1-1	TRBV6-2/TRBV6-3	CASSYSGVMNTEAFF	TGTGCCAGCAGTTACTCTGGTGTGATGAACACTGAAGCTTTCTTT
.	.	TRBJ2-1	TRBV14	CASSQDHGDNEQFF	TGTGCCAGCAGCCAAGACCACGGTGATAATGAGCAGTTCTTC
TRBD1	.	TRBJ1-2	TRBV28	CASSFLTGAMAVYTF	TGTGCCAGCAGTTTTCTGACAGGGGCTATGGCGGTCTACACCTTC
.	.	TRBJ1-5	TRBV6-1	CASSEGGNQPQHF	TGTGCCAGCAGTGAAGGAGGGAATCAGCCCCAGCATTTT
TRBD2	.	TRBJ2-5	TRBV19	CASTARLAIQETQYF	TGTGCCAGTACCGCCCGACTAGCGATTCAAGAGACCCAGTACTTC
.	.	TRBJ1-4	TRBV30	CAWSQTRGNEKLFF	TGTGCCTGGAGTCAGACCCGAGGGAATGAAAAACTGTTTTTT
.	few	TRBJ1-5	TRBV5-1	CASSLGSGNQWPQHF	TGCGCCAGCAGCTTGGGTTCAGGGAATCAGTGGCCCCAGCATTTT
TRBD2	.	TRBJ2-5	TRBV4-3	CASSQELARQETQYF	TGCGCCAGCAGCCAAGAACTAGCGAGACAAGAGACCCAGTACTTC
TRBD1	.	TRBJ2-2	TRBV4-1	CASSHGQGDVGELFF	TGCGCCAGCAGCCACGGACAGGGGGATGTCGGGGAGCTGTTTTTT
.	few	TRBJ2-1	TRBV9	CASSPVEYYNEQFF	TGTGCCAGCAGCCCCGTTGAGTACTACAATGAGCAGTTCTTC
.	once	TRBJ2-1	TRBV30	CAWSPDPSPYNEQFF	TGTGCCTGGAGTCCCGACCCCAGCCCCTACAATGAGCAGTTCTTC
.	.	TRBJ1-2	TRBV19	CASSPREGLFYGYTF	TGTGCCAGTAGCCCCAGGGAGGGGCTATTCTATGGCTACACCTTC
.	.	TRBJ2-7	TRBV12-3/TRBV12-4	CASSSQGEQYF	TGTGCCAGCAGTTCCCAGGGGGAGCAGTACTTC
.	.	TRBJ1-1	TRBV7-2	CASSYRVNTEAFF	TGTGCCAGCAGCTACAGGGTGAACACTGAAGCTTTCTTT
.	.	TRBJ2-1	TRBV9	CASSVEVTGRYNEQFF	TGTGCCAGCAGCGTAGAAGTGACGGGGAGATACAATGAGCAGTTCTTC
TRBD1	few	TRBJ1-2	TRBV19	CASKSRDRNYGYTF	TGTGCCAGTAAGTCCCGGGACAGAAACTATGGCTACACCTTC
TRBD1	.	TRBJ1-2	TRBV29-1	CSVDLPGQGLNYGYTF	TGCAGCGTTGATCTACCCGGACAGGGGCTTAACTATGGCTACACCTTC
.	once	TRBJ1-5	TRBV4-1	CASSQGAARGLGGPQHF	TGCGCCAGCAGCCAAGGAGCGGCCCGGGGCCTCGGGGGGCCCCAGCATTTT
.	.	TRBJ2-5	TRBV3-1/TRBV3-2	CASSQRLQTQYF	TGTGCCAGCAGCCAACGATTACAGACCCAGTACTTC
.	.	TRBJ1-1	TRBV29-1	CSVQKGGTEAFF	TGCAGCGTTCAGAAGGGAGGCACTGAAGCTTTCTTT
.	.	TRBJ1-2	TRBV28	CASSPSGGGYTF	TGTGCCAGCAGTCCTAGTGGGGGTGGCTACACCTTC
.	few	TRBJ1-1	TRBV6-1	CASSERQRTEAFF	TGTGCCAGCAGTGAACGACAGAGGACTGAAGCTTTCTTT
.	.	TRBJ1-1	TRBV4-2	CASSPQGMNTEAFF	TGTGCCAGCAGCCCCCAGGGTATGAACACTGAAGCTTTCTTT
.	.	TRBJ1-4	TRBV15	CATSREATGVEKLFF	TGTGCCACCAGCAGAGAGGCGACAGGTGTTGAAAAACTGTTTTTT
.	.	TRBJ2-2	TRBV12-3/TRBV12-4	CASSWTSWGELFF	TGTGCCAGCAGTTGGACATCGTGGGGGGAGCTGTTTTTT
TRBD1	.	TRBJ2-3	TRBV7-2	CASSLGQGADTQYF	TGTGCCAGCAGCTTAGGACAGGGCGCAGATACGCAGTATTTT
TRBD1	.	TRBJ1-5	TRBV2	CASSFASGGSGEAQHF	TGTGCCAGCAGTTTCGCCTCAGGGGGCTCCGGGGAGGCCCAGCATTTT
.	.	TRBJ2-1	TRBV7-2	CASSLRGGFTYNEQFF	TGTGCCAGCAGCTTACGTGGCGGGTTCACCTACAATGAGCAGTTCTTC
TRBD2	.	TRBJ2-5	TRBV7-2	CASSLVGGGLGGETQYF	TGTGCCAGCAGCTTAGTCGGCGGGGGGCTGGGAGGAGAGACCCAGTACTTC